The 14 T cell receptor beta chains given below trace back to one sample, sequenced in a study of T cell responses to AZD1222 COVID-19 vaccine. Only in-frame clones appear in the TCRdb table, and some are missing; sequencing was by immunoSEQ multiplex PCR. Of some 60,000 clones in the sample, about 91% were seen once. The sample was peripheral blood, taken 28 days after the second AZD1222 dose. These receptors were obtained from an adult who received the AZD1222 COVID-19 vaccine.

The V and J genes are TRBV12-5 and TRBJ1-1; D gene ambiguous. The germline V gene has CDR1 LGHNT and CDR2 FRNRAP. CDR3 length equals 15 residues. Trimming took 2 bases from V and 4 from J, leaving 14 bases between them. The CDR3 loop reads CASGLFSGWGTEAFF. DNA for the CDR3: TGTGCTAGTGGTTTGTTCTCGGGTTGGGGCACTGAAGCTTTCTTT. The variable domain in full, with the rest retrieved from reference TRBV12-5 and TRBJ1-1, is DARVTQTPRHKVTEMGQEVTMRCQPILGHNTVFWYRQTMMQGLELLAYFRNRAPLDDSGMPKDRFSAEMPDATLATLKIQPSEPRDSAVYFCASGLFSGWGTEAFFGQGTRLTVV.

The CDR3 protein is CASIDQNYGYTF. The CDR3 DNA reads as TGTGCCAGTATAGACCAAAACTATGGCTACACCTTC. The chain uses TRBV19 and TRBJ1-2; D unclear. The germline V gene has CDR1 LNHDA and CDR2 SQIVND (reference sequence). The CDR3 is 12 residues long. Between the trimmed V and J ends, which lost 7 bases and 2 bases, there was a span of 8 bases.

This clone was observed a single time. The chain couples TRBV1 to TRBJ2-4; the table's D call, TRBD2, has no DNA check behind it. TRBV1 is a pseudogene locus. The CDR3 runs to 12 residues. CDR3 in amino acids: CTSSQASGVAYF. The DNA of the CDR3 is TGCACCAGCAGCCAAGCCAGCGGGGTGGCGTACTTC.

The chain links TRBV5-1 to TRBJ1-2, with D possibly matching TRBD1 (5 bases). Between the trimmed V and J ends, which lost 5 bases and 6 bases, there was a span of 20 bases. The CDR3 runs to 15 residues. CDR1 and CDR2 from the germline V gene are SGHRS and YFSETQ. CDR3 amino acids: CASRGGDSSLDGYTF. CDR3 DNA: TGCGCCAGCAGAGGAGGCGACAGCTCTCTCGATGGCTACACCTTC.

This chain connects TRBV5-4 to TRBJ2-7, with 9 positions matching TRBD1. Germline V gives CDR1 SGHNT, CDR2 YYREEE (reference sequence). The V gene end was trimmed by 4 bases and the J gene end by 7 bases; junction bases not matched to a gene: 9. CDR3 length equals 14 residues. CDR3 loop: CASSQTGGEREQYF. For the CDR3, the DNA is TGTGCCAGCAGCCAAACAGGGGGCGAGAGGGAGCAGTACTTC.

The chain joins TRBV12-3 or TRBV12-4 to TRBJ2-7, with 7 positions matching TRBD1. Trimming cost V 7 bases and J 3 bases; bases outside gene matches: 6. The CDR3 loop spans 13 amino acids. CDR3 bases: TGTGCCAGCACCCGGACAGGAATCTACGAGCAGTACTTC. The encoded protein is CASTRTGIYEQYF.

For the CDR3, the DNA is TGTGCCAGTAGTATAGTTTGGGGGGATGCCAAAAACATTCAGTACTTC. The encoded protein is CASSIVWGDAKNIQYF. The chain joins TRBV19 to TRBJ2-4, with D perhaps TRBD2 (6 bases). Germline V gene lookup returns CDR1 LNHDA and CDR2 SQIVND (reference sequence). The CDR3 runs 16 residues. V was clipped by 1 base and J by 1 base, with 11 bases between them.

The chain recombines TRBV15 with TRBJ2-1; 7 bases map to TRBD1. In germline, CDR1 is LNHNV, CDR2 YYDKDF (reference sequence). The CDR3 is 15 residues long. V dropped 0 bases and J dropped 4; count of bases not matched to a gene: 3. CDR3 loop: CATSRDLGQYNEQFF. In DNA, the CDR3 is TGTGCCACCAGCAGAGATCTGGGACAGTACAATGAGCAGTTCTTC.

The V call is TRBV5-1, the J call TRBJ2-2; 9 bases line up with TRBD2. With V trimmed by 0 bases and J by 2 bases, 2 bases remained unmatched. Germline lookup yields CDR1 SGHRS and CDR2 YFSETQ. The CDR3 runs to 16 residues. CDR3 loop: CASSLGAGGNTGELFF. The CDR3 nucleotides read TGCGCCAGCAGCTTGGGAGCGGGGGGCAACACCGGGGAGCTGTTTTTT.

V is TRBV30 and J is TRBJ1-5; D is undetermined. Trimming removed 2 bases from V and 7 bases from J, with 9 bases in between. The CDR3 covers 12 residues. CDR1 and CDR2 from the germline V gene are GTSNPN and SVGIG (reference sequence). The CDR3 DNA reads TGTGCCTGGAGTATGGGGAAACAGCCCCAGCATTTT. As protein: CAWSMGKQPQHF.

This clone was picked up one time. In DNA, the CDR3 is TGTGCCAGCAGCCAAGGGGTAGCGGGAGTGGGCGAGCAGTACTTC. Its translation: CASSQGVAGVGEQYF. The J gene is TRBJ2-7, the V gene TRBV3-1 (or the pseudogene TRBV3-2), with 9 bases that match TRBD2. Germline V CDR1 and CDR2: LGHDT, YNNKEL (reference sequence). The CDR3 length is 15 residues. V was clipped by 1 base and J by 6 bases; unmatched bases: 7.

The V gene is TRBV28, the J gene TRBJ2-1; 8 nucleotides match TRBD2. Germline CDR1 and CDR2: MDHEN and SYDVKM. CDR3 length equals 15 residues. V shed 6 bases and J 6 bases; nucleotides not matched to a gene: 10. CDR3 nucleotide sequence: TGTGCCAGCAGCAGCCCGGGGACTAGACTCAATGAGCAGTTCTTC. This translates into CASSSPGTRLNEQFF.

This clone was observed once. The DNA of the CDR3 is TGTGCCAGCAGCGTAGCTCCCTTAATTGGAGAGAACACTGAAGCTTTCTTT. Translating gives CASSVAPLIGENTEAFF. V and J are TRBV9 and TRBJ1-1, with D hard to call. Trimming removed 0 bases from V and 1 base from J, with 16 bases in between. The CDR3 covers 17 residues. Germline V lookup: CDR1 SGDLS, CDR2 YYNGEE.

The chain carries TRBV4-1 and TRBJ2-3; D call uncertain. Trimming took 8 bases from V and 0 from J, leaving 9 bases between them. Germline V gives CDR1 MGHRA, CDR2 YSYEKL. This CDR3 contains 13 residues. CDR3 DNA sequence: TGCGCCAGCCGTCCCCCTAGCACAGATACGCAGTATTTT. The encoded protein is CASRPPSTDTQYF.